This T cell receptor beta chain was profiled in a study of molecular identifiers for immune sequencing clone quantification. Each CDR3 protein gets one entry after TCRdb re-called the PCR reads with MiXCR. The sample holds around 480,000 distinct CDR3 sequences, about 22% seen once. The CDR3 spans 15 residues. Trimming took 0 bases from V and 0 from J, leaving 9 bases between them. The germline gives CDR1 SGDLS, CDR2 YYNGEE. This clonotype was seen many times. The clonotype originates from a human donor in good health. Some libraries in this study had Jurkat cell RNA spiked in. What was sequenced was naive CD8+ T cells from blood, with Jurkat cell RNA spiked in. Subset here: FACS-sorted CD8+CD4-CCR7+CD45RA+ naive T cells. This chain joins TRBV9 and TRBJ2-5; D unresolved. The CDR3 region has the DNA TGTGCCAGCAGCGTAGATGGGCTATACCAAGAGACCCAGTACTTC. It codes for CASSVDGLYQETQYF.